This T cell receptor (beta chain) was identified during a study of regulatory T cells in long-lasting Graves disease. Study findings and constraints: There was favoring of TRBV28, TRBJ1-2 and TRBJ2-5 in persistent disease.

Per germline, CDR1 MDHEN and CDR2 SYDVKM. The V gene lost 2 bases and the J gene lost 8 bases, with 6 bases spanning the gap. This CDR3 has 12 residues. This clonotype was seen at least ten times. Its cognate antigen is unknown. Arm-PCR of CDR3 regions and iRepertoire HTBI primers were the basis on which TCR beta libraries were built. TCRdb independently ran MiXCR on the multiplex PCR reads; one entry per CDR3 protein. Among 350,000 to 500,000 distinct CDR3 sequences listed, around 15% were seen once. Time point described: newly diagnosed GD, antithyroid drugs for less than 3 months. From RNA extracted from PBMCs, the TCR library was made. The same specimen was also included in a second study, on T cells in Graves' hyperthyroidism and ophthalmopathy. That paper adds: In patients aged 18 to 65, hyperthyroidism was newly diagnosed, with duration under 2 months.

The sample consisted of peripheral blood mononuclear cells (PBMCs), taken at new diagnosis, from a patient treated with antithyroid drugs. The chain recombines TRBV28 with TRBJ1-4; tentative D call: TRBD1 (5 bases). This sequence originates from a woman aged 45 to 65 with Graves disease. The CDR3 DNA follows: TGTGCCAGCAGTTTAAAGGGGGAAAAACTGTTTTTT. This codes for CASSLKGEKLFF.